The next 30 T cell receptor beta chains were all read from a single sample in a study of T cell repertoires in cytomegalovirus infection. Via MiXCR, TCRdb re-called the reads, giving one row per CDR3 protein. The sample has approximately 630,000 distinct CDR3 sequences; less than 25% are singletons. The sample comprised CD8+ T cells from PBMCs. These receptors were taken from a human donor in good health (CMV status not recorded). Some clones in this sample may be carry-over from other donors' samples.

This clonotype was seen a handful of times. This chain uses TRBV7-9 with TRBJ2-6; D gene unclear. This CDR3 contains 18 residues. CDR1 is SEHNR, CDR2 FQNEAQ, per germline (reference sequence). The V end was cut by 0 bases, the J end by 0 bases, with 12 bases between. The CDR3: CASSLASKPSSGANVLTF. DNA for the CDR3: TGTGCCAGCAGCTTAGCAAGTAAACCCTCCTCTGGGGCCAACGTCCTGACTTTC.

CDR3 nucleotides: TGTGCCAGCAGGGACGGATCTCGGGGACAAGAGACCCAGTACTTC. This translates into CASRDGSRGQETQYF. The chain couples TRBV6-2 or TRBV6-3 to TRBJ2-5, with D perhaps matching TRBD2 (5 bases). CDR1 and CDR2 (germline): MNHEY, SVGEGT. The CDR3 contains 15 residues. V dropped 6 bases and J dropped 2 bases, with 16 bases sitting between them.

This clonotype was seen more than once but under ten times. The chain uses TRBV6-5 and TRBJ1-2; TRBD1 aligns across 8 bases. The CDR3 runs 14 residues. Trimming removed 4 bases from V and 4 bases from J; junction bases left unmatched: 5. Germline V CDR1 and CDR2: MNHEY, SVGAGI. CDR3 DNA: TGTGCCAGCAGTTTACAGGGGGGGGGCTATGGCTACACCTTC. Its protein is CASSLQGGGYGYTF.

This clonotype was seen a few times. This chain connects TRBV7-9 to TRBJ2-5; 14 positions agree with TRBD2. This CDR3 has 18 amino acids. Germline-derived CDR1 and CDR2 are SEHNR and FQNEAQ (reference sequence). V shed 5 bases, J shed 1 base, and the junction held 9 bases outside the gene matches. Written as DNA, the CDR3 is TGTGCCAGCAGCCCTGGGACTAGCGGGGGCCCGATCCAAGAGACCCAGTACTTC. Translated, it gives CASSPGTSGGPIQETQYF.

About this clonotype itself: One junction end does not reproduce the germline sequence, and a read error may be involved. The chain has TRBV12-3 or TRBV12-4 and TRBJ2-5; D unresolved. CDR3 size: 13 residues. The CDR3 here is CAGRLGNQETQYF. The CDR3 DNA reads TGTGCCGGCAGGCTAGGGAACCAAGAGACCCAGTACTTC.

CDR3 in DNA: TGTGCCATAGAGGTGCGCACCGGGGAGCTGTTTTTT. It is translated as CAIEVRTGELFF. The chain carries TRBV7-9 and TRBJ2-2, with unresolved D. Per germline, CDR1 SEHNR and CDR2 FQNEAQ (reference sequence). The CDR3 contains 12 residues. Trimming stripped 10 bases from V and 4 bases from J, with 10 bases between. Combining the CDR3 with reference TRBV7-9 and TRBJ2-2 gives the whole variable domain DTGVSQNPRHKITKRGQNVTFRCDPISEHNRLYWYRQTLGQGPEFLTYFQNEAQLEKSRLLSDRFSAERPKGSFSTLEIQRTEQGDSAMYLCAIEVRTGELFFGEGSRLTVL.

This clonotype appeared many times. This chain uses TRBV7-9 with TRBJ1-1, with a possible D match to TRBD1 (5 bases). The CDR3 runs 14 residues. The V gene lost 3 bases and the J gene lost 2 bases, with 10 bases spanning the gap. Germline CDR1 is SEHNR and CDR2 is FQNEAQ (reference sequence). CDR3 region: CASSFGGINTEAFF. CDR3 DNA: TGTGCCAGCAGCTTCGGGGGGATAAACACTGAAGCTTTCTTT.

This clonotype was counted many times. The chain uses TRBV7-8 and TRBJ1-1; 7 nucleotides align to TRBD1. V shed 1 base and J 5 bases; nucleotides not matched to a gene: 13. Looked up from germline, CDR1 is SGHVS and CDR2 is FQNEAQ. The CDR3 consists of 17 residues. The CDR3 region is CASSLEGAGGGRTEAFF. The CDR3 DNA sequence: TGTGCCAGCAGCTTAGAGGGGGCGGGAGGGGGGCGTACTGAAGCTTTCTTT.

This clonotype has just a few counts. This chain links TRBV11-1 with TRBJ2-2, with D perhaps TRBD2 (6 bases). The ends were cut back, 1 base at V and 6 bases at J, with 12 bases in the middle. The CDR3 spans 15 residues. CDR1 and CDR2 (germline): SGHAT, FQDESV (reference sequence). The CDR3 DNA reads as TGTGCCAGCAGCTTAGGAGGCGGGAAGGCCGGGGAGCTGTTTTTT. It encodes CASSLGGGKAGELFF.

The V call is TRBV20-1, the J call TRBJ2-3; the D is unclear. This CDR3 is built from 13 residues. V lost 0 bases and J 4 bases, leaving 8 bases between the germline ends. Germline CDR1 is DFQATT and CDR2 is SNEGSKA (reference sequence). CDR3 sequence reads: CSARDLAPDTQYF. DNA of the CDR3: TGCAGTGCTAGAGATCTGGCGCCAGATACGCAGTATTTT.

The chain links TRBV20-1 to TRBJ2-1; D gene unclear. The CDR3 runs to 14 residues. V was pared by 3 bases and J by 0 bases, with 9 bases between. CDR1 DFQATT and CDR2 SNEGSKA come from the germline V gene (reference sequence). CDR3 loop: CSASRHGSYNEQFF. CDR3 coding DNA: TGCAGTGCTAGTCGTCATGGCTCCTACAATGAGCAGTTCTTC.

This clonotype turned up a few times. The gene calls are TRBV2 and TRBJ2-5, with a weak D call TRBD1 (6 bases). The CDR3 contains 13 residues. Germline CDR1 SNHLY, CDR2 FYNNEI. The V end was cut by 8 bases, the J end by 5 bases, with 15 bases between. This chain's CDR3 is CASRSQGMETQYF. CDR3 DNA: TGTGCCAGCCGGAGTCAGGGGATGGAGACCCAGTACTTC. Combining the CDR3 with reference TRBV2 and TRBJ2-5 gives the whole variable domain EPEVTQTPSHQVTQMGQEVILRCVPISNHLYFYWYRQILGQKVEFLVSFYNNEISEKSEIFDDQFSVERPDGSNFTLKIRSTKLEDSAMYFCASRSQGMETQYFGPGTRLLVL.

Many counts were recorded for this clonotype. The chain uses TRBV7-6 and TRBJ2-2, with D tentatively TRBD1 or TRBD2 (5 bases each). CDR3 length: 15 amino acids. The germline V gene encodes CDR1 SGHVS and CDR2 FNYEAQ. V was clipped by 1 base and J by 1 base, with 7 bases between them. The CDR3 protein is CASSLVGGNTGELFF. The CDR3 DNA reads TGTGCCAGCAGCTTAGTTGGGGGGAACACCGGGGAGCTGTTTTTT. Full variable domain (rest looked up from reference TRBV7-6 and TRBJ2-2): GAGVSQSPRYKVTKRGQDVALRCDPISGHVSLYWYRQALGQGPEFLTYFNYEAQQDKSGLPNDRFSAERPEGSISTLTIQRTEQRDSAMYRCASSLVGGNTGELFFGEGSRLTVL.

This clonotype was recorded a few times. This chain connects TRBV20-1 to TRBJ2-5, with 8 bases matching TRBD2. The CDR3 length is 15 residues. The V segment lost 0 bases and the J segment 2 bases; nucleotides outside the gene matches: 5. Germline V gene data show CDR1 as DFQATT and CDR2 as SNEGSKA (reference sequence). CDR3 coding DNA: TGCAGTGCTAGAGATCCCCGGGGGGGTCAAGAGACCCAGTACTTC. Its protein product is CSARDPRGGQETQYF.

In this sample, this clonotype turned up many times. The gene calls are TRBV6-2 or TRBV6-3 and TRBJ1-5; D is uncertain. Germline V gives CDR1 MNHEY, CDR2 SVGEGT. Between the trimmed V and J ends, which lost 8 bases and 3 bases, there was a span of 11 bases. The length of the CDR3 is 13 residues. The CDR3 DNA follows: TGTGCCAGCGCCCAGGAAATCAATCAGCCCCAGCATTTT. Amino acid sequence: CASAQEINQPQHF.

Regarding this clonotype: Being one base from a much bigger clone, this may be a read error. The V gene is TRBV7-2, the J gene TRBJ1-2; TRBD1 agrees at 9 bases. The CDR3 totals 15 residues. The germline gives CDR1 SGHTA, CDR2 FQGNSA. As DNA, the CDR3 is TGTGTCAGCAGCCTGGGACAGGGCCCTCACTATGGCTACACCTTC. Residues: CVSSLGQGPHYGYTF.

For this clonotype: Mismatch with germline at one junction end may stem from a read error. This chain uses TRBV19 with TRBJ2-1; TRBD2 matches 10 bases. Germline CDR1 reads LNHDA; CDR2 reads SQIVND (reference sequence). The CDR3 runs 15 residues. Written as DNA, the CDR3 is TGTGTCAGTAGGCCTAGCGGGGGATCCTACAATGAGCAGTTCTTC. This translates into CVSRPSGGSYNEQFF.

In this sample, this clonotype turned up many times. The rearrangement joins TRBV28 to TRBJ2-7; D is perhaps TRBD2 (5 bases). The length of the CDR3 is 13 residues. With 3 bases removed from V and 1 base from J, the gap between germline ends came to 7 bases. CDR1 and CDR2 (germline): MDHEN, SYDVKM. As DNA, the CDR3 is TGTGCCAGCAGTTTTAAGCGGTCCTACGAGCAGTACGTC. Its translation is CASSFKRSYEQYV.

As concerns this clonotype: Since a much larger clone is just one base distant, this may be a read error. The chain links TRBV12-3 or TRBV12-4 to TRBJ2-1, with D uncertain. The CDR3 totals 13 residues. The CDR3 sequence: CTSRDPERDEQFF. The CDR3 nucleotides read TGTACCAGCAGAGACCCAGAACGGGATGAGCAGTTCTTC.

This clonotype came up a few times. The chain joins TRBV12-3 or TRBV12-4 to TRBJ1-1; D is ambiguous. Trimming took off 7 bases at V and 2 bases at J, with 11 bases between the two ends. This CDR3 region has 13 residues. As DNA, the CDR3 is TGTGCCAGCACCCTCCGGGGAAACACTGAAGCTTTCTTT. It encodes CASTLRGNTEAFF.

The chain links TRBV9 to TRBJ2-1; tentatively, D is TRBD1 (6 bases). The CDR3 covers 14 residues. V shed 0 bases and J shed 7 bases, with 11 bases lying between them. Germline values: CDR1 SGDLS, CDR2 YYNGEE. The CDR3 DNA reads as TGTGCCAGCAGCGTAGGTGGGACAAATAATGAGCAGTTCTTC. Its translation: CASSVGGTNNEQFF. Supplemented by reference TRBV9 and TRBJ2-1, the full variable domain reads DSGVTQTPKHLITATGQRVTLRCSPRSGDLSVYWYQQSLDQGLQFLIQYYNGEERAKGNILERFSAQQFPDLHSELNLSSLELGDSALYFCASSVGGTNNEQFFGPGTRLTVL.

This rearrangement joins TRBV2 to TRBJ2-1; no firm D call. CDR1 and CDR2 (germline): SNHLY, FYNNEI. Between the trimmed V and J ends, which lost 8 bases and 5 bases, there was a span of 16 bases. The CDR3 is made up of 14 amino acids. For the CDR3, the DNA is TGTGCCAGCCAAGACAAACGTCCGGACAATGAGCAGTTCTTC. Its protein is CASQDKRPDNEQFF.

This clonotype was seen only a few times. V gene TRBV6-6 combines with J gene TRBJ2-7, with D uncertain. The CDR3 spans 14 residues. Germline CDR1 reads MNHNY; CDR2 reads SVGAGI (reference sequence). Trimming removed 1 base at V and 9 bases at J, with 16 bases between. CDR3 sequence: CASSYLADYLPQYV. CDR3 DNA: TGTGCCAGCAGTTACTTGGCAGATTATCTTCCGCAGTACGTC.

This clonotype has only one observation. This sequence joins TRBV6-2 or TRBV6-3 and TRBJ2-1; D unresolved. V lost 4 bases and J lost 5, with 9 bases in between. There are 13 residues in the CDR3. CDR1 and CDR2 (germline): MNHEY, SVGEGT. The CDR3 spells CASSWTLHNEQFF. The CDR3 DNA follows: TGTGCCAGCAGTTGGACCCTTCACAATGAGCAGTTCTTC.

The rearrangement links TRBV6-2 or TRBV6-3 to TRBJ2-7; no reliable D call. Trimming stripped 0 bases from V and 3 bases from J, with 15 bases between. The germline V gene has CDR1 MNHEY and CDR2 SVGEGT. This CDR3 spans 16 amino acids. The DNA for the CDR3 is TGTGCCAGCAGTTACTCGAAGAAGGGCGGAGACTACGAGCAGTACGTC. This codes for CASSYSKKGGDYEQYV.

This clonotype has a handful of counts. The CDR3 spells CASSPEGGRVSYEQYV. In DNA form, the CDR3 reads TGTGCCAGCAGCCCTGAGGGGGGCAGGGTATCCTACGAGCAGTACGTC. This chain links TRBV7-2 with TRBJ2-7; D may correspond to TRBD1 or TRBD2 (6 bases each). The CDR3 has 16 residues. The V gene's germline CDR1 is SGHTA and CDR2 FQGNSA. V shed 5 bases and J shed 1 base, with 18 bases lying between them.

This clonotype appeared many times. The V call is TRBV19, the J call TRBJ1-1, with D maybe TRBD1 (5 bases). The CDR3 extends over 15 amino acids. Germline loops: CDR1 LNHDA, CDR2 SQIVND (reference sequence). Trimming removed 0 bases from V and 1 base from J, with 9 bases in between. The CDR3 here is CASSIDGQRNTEAFF. The CDR3 DNA reads TGTGCCAGTAGTATAGATGGACAAAGGAACACTGAAGCTTTCTTT.

The chain has TRBV7-6 and TRBJ2-7; D is unresolved. Trimming cost V 2 bases and J 3 bases, with 8 bases left between them. The CDR3 runs 13 residues. Germline V gene data show CDR1 as SGHVS and CDR2 as FNYEAQ. CDR3 sequence: CASSLTERYEQYF. CDR3 sequence (DNA): TGTGCCAGCAGCTTAACAGAGCGCTACGAGCAGTACTTC.

The chain recombines TRBV11-2 with TRBJ1-1; weak D call: TRBD1 (5 bases). Germline-derived CDR1 and CDR2 are SGHAT and FQNNGV. The CDR3 is 14 amino acids. Trimming shortened V by 4 bases and J by 3 bases, and 12 bases separated the two germline ends. The CDR3 spells CASSSKGMHTEAFF. In DNA form, the CDR3 reads TGTGCCAGCAGCTCAAAGGGGATGCACACTGAAGCTTTCTTT.

Note on this clonotype: A read error may produce the germline difference seen at one junction end. This chain joins TRBV5-6 and TRBJ2-3; D not certain. The CDR3 sequence is 14 residues long. Germline V gene lookup returns CDR1 SGHDT and CDR2 YYEEEE. CDR3 sequence: CANSFGRPTDTQYF. The CDR3 nucleotides are TGTGCCAACAGCTTCGGTAGGCCCACAGATACACAGTATTTT.